This passage covers 7 T cell receptor beta chains from one sample sequenced in a study of CD8 T cells in ankylosing spondylitis. General study findings and limits: Blood from ankylosing spondylitis patients appeared to carry a characteristic roughly eight-variant TCR beta motif.

TCRdb processed the 5' RACE reads anew with MiXCR; each CDR3 protein has one entry. The sample contains about 220,000 distinct CDR3 sequences, approximately 7.3% of which appear only once. The antigens for these receptors are not known. Sequencing was performed on blood, either unsorted or a sorted T cell fraction (not recorded which). The receptors originated from a male donor with ankylosing spondylitis.

This clonotype was counted once. This sequence joins TRBV6-1 and TRBJ2-7; 12 nucleotides line up with TRBD2. Germline loops: CDR1 MNHNS, CDR2 SASEGT. This CDR3 is built from 15 residues. The V and J ends lost 6 bases and 3 bases, in that order; junction bases with no gene match: 6. CDR3 loop: CASSWTSGTLYEQYF. In DNA form, the CDR3 reads TGTGCCAGCAGCTGGACTAGCGGGACTCTCTACGAGCAGTACTTC.

This clonotype has a count of ten or more. The rearrangement links TRBV7-9 to TRBJ1-1; D call uncertain. This CDR3 has 15 residues. Germline CDR1 is SEHNR and CDR2 is FQNEAQ (reference sequence). With 5 bases removed from V and 3 bases from J, the gap between germline ends came to 16 bases. CDR3 nucleotides: TGTGCCAGCAGCCCCCCAGTCCAGAAGGACACTGAAGCTTTCTTT. Its protein is CASSPPVQKDTEAFF.

This clonotype was found many times. V is TRBV4-2 and J is TRBJ2-7; D is possibly TRBD2 (5 bases). The V and J ends lost 0 bases and 4 bases respectively, with 10 bases between them. The CDR3 extends over 14 amino acids. Germline V gene sequence: CDR1 LGHNA, CDR2 YNFKEQ. The CDR3 loop is CASSQDSGDYEQYF. In DNA form, the CDR3 reads TGTGCCAGCAGCCAAGATTCCGGGGATTACGAGCAGTACTTC.

This clonotype appeared a few times. This sequence joins TRBV4-1 and TRBJ2-1, with 8 bases aligning to TRBD2. Per germline, CDR1 MGHRA and CDR2 YSYEKL. The V segment lost 7 bases and the J segment 0 bases; nucleotides outside the gene matches: 8. The CDR3 has 16 residues. CDR3 bases: TGCGCCAGCAAACTAGCGGAACACAGCTCCTACAATGAGCAGTTCTTC. Encoded protein: CASKLAEHSSYNEQFF.

The table lists this clonotype with many counts. V and J are TRBV28 and TRBJ2-5; 9 nucleotides agree with TRBD2. The germline V gene has CDR1 MDHEN and CDR2 SYDVKM. Losses at the gene ends were 4 bases for V and 5 bases for J; bases not matched to a gene: 8. This CDR3 has 15 residues. The CDR3, as DNA: TGTGCCAGCAGTTCGCTAGCGGGGACCCACGAGACCCAGTACTTC. It translates to CASSSLAGTHETQYF.

With regard to this clonotype: A read error is possible here, since a much larger clone lies one base away. The rearrangement uses TRBV20-1 and TRBJ2-7; D is unresolved. Per germline, CDR1 DFQATT and CDR2 SNEGSKA (reference sequence). The CDR3 covers 13 residues. The V end was cut by 4 bases, the J end by 4 bases, with 14 bases between. The chain's CDR3 is CSATVTALYEQYF. The CDR3 nucleotides read TGCAGTGCTACAGTAACCGCCCTGTACGAGCAGTACTTC.

This clonotype was counted a few times. The gene calls are TRBV7-9 and TRBJ2-7; D is ambiguous. The CDR3 spans 14 residues. V shed 0 bases and J shed 2 bases, with 8 bases lying between them. Germline V gene sequence: CDR1 SEHNR, CDR2 FQNEAQ (reference sequence). CDR3 sequence: CASSLATRTYEQYF. CDR3 nucleotide sequence: TGTGCCAGCAGCTTAGCGACGCGAACCTACGAGCAGTACTTC.